This T cell receptor beta chain was retrieved from a study of T cell repertoires in cytomegalovirus infection. CDR1 and CDR2 (germline): MNHEY, SVGAGI. V dropped 5 bases and J dropped 8 bases, with 21 bases sitting between them. This CDR3 spans 16 amino acids. TCRdb recomputed calls from the reads with MiXCR, one row per CDR3 protein. This repertoire shows around 710,000 distinct CDR3 sequences, roughly 28% found once; its top ten account for around 13%. A remark on this clonotype: The antigen remains unidentified.

The chain combines TRBV6-5 with TRBJ1-4; D unclear. Here the sequenced sample was cultured CD8+ T cells from PBMCs, taken from culture after CMV antigen stimulation. This sequence was found in a human donor in good health (CMV status not recorded). Some clones in this sample may be carry-over from other donors' samples. The CDR3 DNA is TGTGCCAGCAGTGCACGGACCGAGCCCCAACGGGAAAAACTGTTTTTT. This codes for CASSARTEPQREKLFF.